This T cell receptor beta chain was profiled in a study of T cell changes during pregnancy in multiple sclerosis. Clones were sequenced by immunoSEQ multiplex PCR, and TCRdb holds only the in-frame ones, with some missing. The sample lists 55,000 to 75,000 clones, around 93% occurring once. In germline, CDR1 is PRHDT, CDR2 FYEKMQ (reference sequence). The trim removed 5 bases at V and 5 bases at J, leaving 14 bases unmatched. The length of the CDR3 is 18 residues. Source: CD8+ T cells from peripheral blood mononuclear cells, taken in the second trimester of pregnancy. The chain recombines TRBV13 with TRBJ2-7; TRBD2 matches 14 bases. The receptor's source is a female donor with multiple sclerosis, enrolled in a pregnancy study. CDR3 DNA sequence: TGTGCCAGCAGCGCAACGACTAGCGGGAGGGGGGATGGGGACGAGCAGTACTTC. Amino acids: CASSATTSGRGDGDEQYF.